This T cell receptor (beta chain) was retrieved from a study of chemoradiotherapy in HPV16-positive cancers. Study context: Candidate HPV-specific T-cell clones and common TCR motifs came from functional assays in a couple of HPV16-positive patients.

The CDR3 sequence is 18 residues long. Trimming shortened V by 0 bases and J by 1 base, and 19 bases separated the two germline ends. Germline lookup yields CDR1 SGHRS and CDR2 YFSETQ. Profiling relied on immunoSEQ multiplex PCR, and the TCRdb table lists in-frame clones only, not all of them. The sample lists about 13,000 clones; approximately 85% were seen once. This clone was counted only a few times. This specimen was blood, taken from a patient who underwent chemoradiotherapy. The V and J genes are TRBV5-1 and TRBJ1-1, with a possible D match to TRBD1 (5 bases). The TCR originated in a human donor with HPV-associated anogenital cancer. CDR3: CASSLVDMSRGQNTEAFF. The CDR3 DNA follows: TGCGCCAGCAGCTTGGTGGATATGTCAAGGGGCCAGAACACTGAAGCTTTCTTT.